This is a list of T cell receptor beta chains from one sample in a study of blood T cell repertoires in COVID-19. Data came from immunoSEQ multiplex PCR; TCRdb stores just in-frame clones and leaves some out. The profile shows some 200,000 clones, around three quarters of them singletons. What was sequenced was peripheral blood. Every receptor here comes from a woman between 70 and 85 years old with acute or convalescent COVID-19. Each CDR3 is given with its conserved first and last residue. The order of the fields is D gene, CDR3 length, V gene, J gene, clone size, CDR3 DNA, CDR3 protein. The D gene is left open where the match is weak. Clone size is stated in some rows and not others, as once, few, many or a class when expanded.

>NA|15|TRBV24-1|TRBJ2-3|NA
TGTGCCACCAGTGATTCTGCTATTAGCACAGATACGCAGTATTTT
CATSDSAISTDTQYF
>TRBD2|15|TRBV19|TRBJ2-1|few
TGTGCCAGTAAACTAAGAGCGGGAAGGGGCAATGAGCAGTTCTTC
CASKLRAGRGNEQFF
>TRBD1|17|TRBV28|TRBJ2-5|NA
TGTGCCAGCAGTTTATCCCCACAGGGGGCTAGAGGAAAGACCCAGTACTTC
CASSLSPQGARGKTQYF
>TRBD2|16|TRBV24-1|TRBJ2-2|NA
TGTGCCACCAGAAATAGCGGGAGTAATAGTCACGGGGAGCTGTTTTTT
CATRNSGSNSHGELFF
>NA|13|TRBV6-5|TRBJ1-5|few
TGTGCCACCTCGACAGCGAACAATCAGCCCCAGCATTTT
CATSTANNQPQHF
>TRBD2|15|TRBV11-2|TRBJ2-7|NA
TGTGCCAGCAGCCCAGCCGGCGGGAGTTTTTACGAGCAGTACTTC
CASSPAGGSFYEQYF
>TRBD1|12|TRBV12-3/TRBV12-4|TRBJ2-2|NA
TGTGCCAGCGGACAGGGTGCCCTGGAGCTGTTTTTT
CASGQGALELFF
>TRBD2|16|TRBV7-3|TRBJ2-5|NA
TGTGCCAGCAGCTTGAATAGCGGGAGGGTAGGCGAGACCCAGTACTTC
CASSLNSGRVGETQYF
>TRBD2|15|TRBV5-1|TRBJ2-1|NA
TGCGCCAGCAGCTTGGGGACTAGCGACGCAAATGAGCAGTTCTTC
CASSLGTSDANEQFF
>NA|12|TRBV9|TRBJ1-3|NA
TGTGCCAGCAGCCCATCTGGAAACACCATATATTTT
CASSPSGNTIYF
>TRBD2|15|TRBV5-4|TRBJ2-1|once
TGTGCCAGCACTCTCGCGGGAGGGGAGTGGAATGAGCAGTTCTTC
CASTLAGGEWNEQFF
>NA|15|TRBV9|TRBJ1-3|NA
TGTGCCAGCAGCCCAGAGGGAGGGTCTGGAAACACCATATATTTT
CASSPEGGSGNTIYF
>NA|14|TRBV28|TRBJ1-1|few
TGTGCCAGCAGTTTATGGCGGAGTTACACTGAAGCTTTCTTT
CASSLWRSYTEAFF
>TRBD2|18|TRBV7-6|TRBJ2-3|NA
TGTGCCAGCAGCGTACGGACTAGCGGGAGTATTGGCACAGATACGCAGTATTTT
CASSVRTSGSIGTDTQYF
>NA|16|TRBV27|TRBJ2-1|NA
TGTGCCAGCAGGGACCCTAGCGCACACTCCTACAATGAGCAGTTCTTC
CASRDPSAHSYNEQFF
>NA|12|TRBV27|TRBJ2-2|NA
TGTGCCAGCAGTACATTAACCGGGGAGCTGTTTTTT
CASSTLTGELFF